The 18 T cell receptor beta chains below come from one sample, sequenced in a study of blood T cell repertoires in COVID-19. The assay was immunoSEQ multiplex PCR, and TCRdb's table has in-frame clones only and misses some. The data show approximately 190,000 clones, 70% to 90% seen once. The material sequenced was peripheral blood. All receptors derive from a man older than 75 with acute or convalescent COVID-19.

The gene calls are TRBV9 and TRBJ2-1; no firm D call. The CDR3 is made up of 14 amino acids. Trimming shortened V by 4 bases and J by 3 bases, and 11 bases separated the two germline ends. Germline lookup yields CDR1 SGDLS and CDR2 YYNGEE. In DNA form, the CDR3 reads TGTGCCAGCAGCCCTACGAGAGGCTACAATGAGCAGTTCTTC. Translation: CASSPTRGYNEQFF.

V usage is TRBV5-6 and J usage is TRBJ2-5; 8 bases agree with TRBD1. With 2 bases clipped from V and 0 bases from J, the junction kept 6 bases outside the gene matches. Germline V gene data show CDR1 as SGHDT and CDR2 as YYEEEE. This CDR3 is 16 amino acids long. CDR3 region: CASSFRQGINQETQYF. DNA for the CDR3: TGTGCCAGCAGCTTCAGACAGGGGATAAACCAAGAGACCCAGTACTTC.

The table lists this clone with a count of one. This sequence joins TRBV7-2 and TRBJ2-1; 12 nucleotides line up with TRBD2. This CDR3 is built from 14 residues. V dropped 5 bases and J dropped 7; count of bases not matched to a gene: 3. The V gene's germline CDR1 is SGHTA and CDR2 FQGNSA. The CDR3 loop is CASSPGLAGNEQFF. The CDR3 nucleotides read TGTGCCAGCAGCCCCGGACTAGCGGGGAATGAGCAGTTCTTC.

This chain uses TRBV6-1 with TRBJ1-1; D is perhaps TRBD1 (6 bases). The CDR3 consists of 15 residues. V was cut by 3 bases and J by 1 base, with 12 bases left in between. Per germline, CDR1 MNHNS and CDR2 SASEGT. The CDR3 DNA sequence: TGTGCCAGCAGTGATGTTGGGACACCGAACACTGAAGCTTTCTTT. This encodes CASSDVGTPNTEAFF.

The rearrangement joins TRBV28 to TRBJ1-1; 8 nucleotides agree with TRBD1. Germline trimming cut 6 bases from V and 1 base from J; bases unmatched to any gene: 4. The CDR3 has 14 amino acids. The germline gives CDR1 MDHEN, CDR2 SYDVKM. The CDR3 DNA follows: TGTGCCAGCAGAGGTGGGACAGGGAACACTGAAGCTTTCTTT. Amino acid sequence: CASRGGTGNTEAFF.

This clone was counted ten times or more. This chain connects TRBV9 to TRBJ2-5, with TRBD1 as a possible D gene (6 bases). The CDR3 is 14 amino acids. The V end lost 6 bases, the J end lost 2 bases, and 14 bases lay between the germline ends. From germline, CDR1 is SGDLS and CDR2 YYNGEE. The CDR3 sequence: CASNQQGSQETQYF. The CDR3 nucleotides are TGTGCCAGCAACCAGCAGGGGTCACAAGAGACCCAGTACTTC.

The V gene is TRBV6-5, the J gene TRBJ2-1; 11 positions match TRBD2. Germline lookup yields CDR1 MNHEY and CDR2 SVGAGI. V trimming: 6 bases; J trimming: 7 bases; junction bases outside the gene matches: 8. The length of the CDR3 is 15 residues. For the CDR3, the DNA is TGTGCCAGCAGATTGCTAGCGGGAGGTTTGAATGAGCAGTTCTTC. Translated: CASRLLAGGLNEQFF.

The chain is built from TRBV28 and TRBJ2-7; D call uncertain. V was cut by 5 bases and J by 5 bases, with 16 bases left in between. The CDR3 has 14 residues. The germline V gene has CDR1 MDHEN and CDR2 SYDVKM. The CDR3 DNA is TGTGCCAGCAGTGGAGTCCAGCCCCCAAACGAGCAGTACTTC. Its protein product is CASSGVQPPNEQYF. Supplemented by reference TRBV28 and TRBJ2-7, the full variable domain reads DVKVTQSSRYLVKRTGEKVFLECVQDMDHENMFWYRQDPGLGLRLIYFSYDVKMKEKGDIPEGYSVSREKKERFSLILESASTNQTSMYLCASSGVQPPNEQYFGPGTRLTVT.

This chain joins TRBV5-1 and TRBJ2-2; 12 bases align to TRBD2. From germline, CDR1 is SGHRS and CDR2 YFSETQ. The trim removed 4 bases at V and 0 bases at J, leaving 7 bases unmatched. The CDR3 totals 18 residues. Written as DNA, the CDR3 is TGCGCCAGCAGCCTCAGGGGGACTAGCGGGCCGAACACCGGGGAGCTGTTTTTT. This sequence encodes CASSLRGTSGPNTGELFF.

The genes are TRBV7-2 and TRBJ1-1; D ambiguous. Trimming took 4 bases from V and 3 from J, leaving 15 bases between them. Germline loops: CDR1 SGHTA, CDR2 FQGNSA. The CDR3 covers 15 residues. The CDR3: CASSSTLGRDTEAFF. The CDR3 region has the DNA TGTGCCAGCAGCTCGACACTAGGAAGAGACACTGAAGCTTTCTTT.

The chain recombines TRBV11-3 with TRBJ1-4; D might be TRBD1 (5 bases). This CDR3 has 15 amino acids. The germline V gene encodes CDR1 SGHNT and CDR2 YENEEA. Trimming cost V 5 bases and J 8 bases, with 18 bases left between them. CDR3 DNA sequence: TGTGCCAGCAGCCCCCCCAGGGAGGAGGAAGAAAAACTGTTTTTT. The encoded protein is CASSPPREEEEKLFF.

This sequence joins TRBV19 and TRBJ2-3; D call uncertain. This CDR3 has 13 amino acids. V was pared by 8 bases and J by 0 bases, with 9 bases between. Germline CDR1 LNHDA, CDR2 SQIVND (reference sequence). The CDR3 DNA reads TGTGCCAGTTCACACGCTAGCACAGATACGCAGTATTTT. Protein product: CASSHASTDTQYF. The whole variable domain, filled in from reference TRBV19 and TRBJ2-3, reads DGGITQSPKYLFRKEGQNVTLSCEQNLNHDAMYWYRQDPGQGLRLIYYSQIVNDFQKGDIAEGYSVSREKKESFPLTVTSAQKNPTAFYLCASSHASTDTQYFGPGTRLTVL.

J is TRBJ2-3 and V is TRBV28; TRBD1 matches at 8 bases. V dropped 5 bases and J dropped 4; count of bases not matched to a gene: 8. The CDR3 totals 15 residues. Looked up from germline, CDR1 is MDHEN and CDR2 is SYDVKM. CDR3 sequence: CASSKAGGRADTQYF. For the CDR3, the DNA is TGTGCCAGCAGTAAAGCAGGGGGCCGGGCAGATACGCAGTATTTT.

Comments on this clone: The junction departs from germline at one end; a sequencing error may be responsible. The chain combines TRBV4-1 with TRBJ2-7, with 7 bases identical to TRBD2. This CDR3 has 14 residues. Germline V gene data show CDR1 as MGHRA and CDR2 as YSYEKL. The CDR3 reads CASSQDGGQAGFSF. In nucleotides, the CDR3 is TGCGCCAGCAGCCAAGACGGGGGTCAAGCGGGATTCAGCTTC.

The chain couples TRBV14 to TRBJ2-4; the D is unclear. The CDR3 covers 14 residues. The germline V and J ends were trimmed by 4 bases and 0 bases, with 7 bases remaining between them. In germline, CDR1 is SGHDN, CDR2 FVKESK. Written as DNA, the CDR3 is TGTGCCAGCAGCCCGAGAATAGCCAAAAACATTCAGTACTTC. Protein: CASSPRIAKNIQYF.

The chain links TRBV9 to TRBJ2-6, with D possibly being TRBD1 (5 bases). Looked up from germline, CDR1 is SGDLS and CDR2 is YYNGEE. This CDR3 region has 18 residues. The V end lost 0 bases, the J end lost 0 bases, and 13 bases lay between the germline ends. The DNA for the CDR3 is TGTGCCAGCAGCGTAGAGACAGTTATTAGCTCTGGGGCCAACGTCCTGACTTTC. This gives the protein CASSVETVISSGANVLTF.

This chain connects TRBV7-2 to TRBJ2-7; D unresolved. CDR3 length: 14 amino acids. V lost 7 bases, J lost 0 bases, and 13 bases lay in between. Germline V gene sequence: CDR1 SGHTA, CDR2 FQGNSA. The CDR3 loop is CASTQSPGSYEQYV. DNA for the CDR3: TGTGCCAGCACCCAGTCCCCGGGCTCCTACGAGCAGTACGTC.

CDR3 protein: CASSQRRADRGDQPQHF. DNA of the CDR3: TGTGCCAGCAGCCAACGAAGAGCCGACAGGGGTGATCAGCCCCAGCATTTT. This sequence joins TRBV3-1 (or the pseudogene TRBV3-2) and TRBJ1-5; TRBD1 aligns across 8 bases. CDR1 and CDR2 from the germline V gene are LGHDT and YNNKEL (reference sequence). V was pared by 2 bases and J by 5 bases, with 11 bases of the junction left unmatched. The CDR3 loop spans 17 amino acids.